Listed below are T cell receptor beta chains from one sample, sequenced in a study of blood T cell repertoires in COVID-19. TCRdb keeps only in-frame clones here, not all; method: immunoSEQ multiplex PCR. Of a few hundred thousand clones in the sample, 70% to 90% were seen once. What was sequenced was peripheral blood. These TCRs come from a woman younger than 45 with COVID-19, enrolled during active disease. The CDR3 runs from the conserved cysteine through the conserved F or W. The order of the fields is J gene, V gene, CDR3 length, CDR3 protein.

j_gene: TRBJ2-1; v_gene: TRBV30; len: 11; CDR3aa: CAWSQNGEQFF
j_gene: TRBJ2-1; v_gene: TRBV13; len: 13; CDR3aa: CASSRADSNEQFF
j_gene: TRBJ2-1; v_gene: TRBV4-3; len: 14; CDR3aa: CASSQESQGGEQFF
j_gene: TRBJ2-7; v_gene: TRBV9; len: 16; CDR3aa: CASSAEPGLAGVEQYF
j_gene: TRBJ2-3; v_gene: TRBV30; len: 12; CDR3aa: CAWSVRRGTQYF
j_gene: TRBJ2-7; v_gene: TRBV6-6; len: 12; CDR3aa: CASSYSFYEQYF
j_gene: TRBJ2-1; v_gene: TRBV6-2/TRBV6-3; len: 14; CDR3aa: CASSQGTSHNEQFF
j_gene: TRBJ2-2; v_gene: TRBV6-4; len: 17; CDR3aa: CASSALAGGAYTGELFF
j_gene: TRBJ2-7; v_gene: TRBV7-3; len: 15; CDR3aa: CASSLRQGGFYEQYF
j_gene: TRBJ2-7; v_gene: TRBV6-5; len: 14; CDR3aa: CASKTGKASYEQYF
j_gene: TRBJ2-3; v_gene: TRBV6-4; len: 15; CDR3aa: CASSDVAGGSDTQYF
j_gene: TRBJ2-7; v_gene: TRBV19; len: 15; CDR3aa: CASSSLTTSIYEQYF
j_gene: TRBJ2-7; v_gene: TRBV18; len: 12; CDR3aa: CASSRESYEQYF
j_gene: TRBJ1-3; v_gene: TRBV2; len: 14; CDR3aa: CASSQISSGNTIYF
j_gene: TRBJ2-7; v_gene: TRBV5-8; len: 13; CDR3aa: CASSSAVSYEQYF
j_gene: TRBJ2-1; v_gene: TRBV2; len: 15; CDR3aa: CASSRAGGPYNEQFF
j_gene: TRBJ1-5; v_gene: TRBV28; len: 11; CDR3aa: CASSSRGSQHF
j_gene: TRBJ2-5; v_gene: TRBV4-1; len: 19; CDR3aa: CASSQEATSGARGAETQYF
j_gene: TRBJ1-1; v_gene: TRBV28; len: 13; CDR3aa: CASRERGGTEAFF
j_gene: TRBJ1-2; v_gene: TRBV19; len: 17; CDR3aa: CASSIDGSGTVLYGYTF
j_gene: TRBJ1-6; v_gene: TRBV9; len: 16; CDR3aa: CASSVDRGPYNSPLHF
j_gene: TRBJ2-5; v_gene: TRBV7-2; len: 15; CDR3aa: CASSLRRGEQETQYF
j_gene: TRBJ2-1; v_gene: TRBV28; len: 15; CDR3aa: CASSNSVFTNNEQFF
j_gene: TRBJ2-5; v_gene: TRBV24-1; len: 12; CDR3aa: CATMGAPGTQYF
j_gene: TRBJ2-7; v_gene: TRBV7-9; len: 14; CDR3aa: CASSLSGTSYEQYF
j_gene: TRBJ2-1; v_gene: TRBV2; len: 14; CDR3aa: CASGIAGEGNEQFF
j_gene: TRBJ2-7; v_gene: TRBV30; len: 13; CDR3aa: CAWSGRAGGEQYF
j_gene: TRBJ2-3; v_gene: TRBV6-5; len: 15; CDR3aa: CASRGARVGTDTQYF
j_gene: TRBJ2-7; v_gene: TRBV20-1; len: 13; CDR3aa: CSASFYGTYEQYF
j_gene: TRBJ2-1; v_gene: TRBV30; len: 14; CDR3aa: CAWSRTSGHNEQFF
j_gene: TRBJ2-7; v_gene: TRBV29-1; len: 10; CDR3aa: CSAGVGEQYF
j_gene: TRBJ2-1; v_gene: TRBV27; len: 18; CDR3aa: CATRLAGVKGFVYNEQFF
j_gene: TRBJ2-7; v_gene: TRBV11-2; len: 11; CDR3aa: CASSLSPEQYF
j_gene: TRBJ1-1; v_gene: TRBV6-5; len: 12; CDR3aa: CASSRGPGEAFF
j_gene: TRBJ1-5; v_gene: TRBV15; len: 13; CDR3aa: CATSRDSEEPQHF
j_gene: TRBJ2-3; v_gene: TRBV27; len: 16; CDR3aa: CASSPRLAGGTDTQYF
j_gene: TRBJ2-7; v_gene: TRBV29-1; len: 14; CDR3aa: CSVGDSTLGYEQYF
j_gene: TRBJ1-1; v_gene: TRBV11-2; len: 15; CDR3aa: CASSFRQGAPTEAFF
j_gene: TRBJ2-3; v_gene: TRBV11-3; len: 15; CDR3aa: CASSLGAAYTDTQYF
j_gene: TRBJ1-4; v_gene: TRBV15; len: 14; CDR3aa: CATSRGGQLEKLFF
j_gene: TRBJ2-5; v_gene: TRBV19; len: 15; CDR3aa: CASSISQGWGETQYF
j_gene: TRBJ1-2; v_gene: TRBV4-3; len: 15; CDR3aa: CASSQDGGGGYGYTF
j_gene: TRBJ2-7; v_gene: TRBV6-2/TRBV6-3; len: 16; CDR3aa: CASSYNGQASSYEQYF
j_gene: TRBJ2-7; v_gene: TRBV12-2; len: 19; CDR3aa: CASRLARTSGSIPSGEQYF
j_gene: TRBJ2-1; v_gene: TRBV19; len: 13; CDR3aa: CASRGRGNNEQFF
j_gene: TRBJ2-3; v_gene: TRBV21-1; len: 15; CDR3aa: CASSKEDRGTDTQYF
j_gene: TRBJ2-5; v_gene: TRBV28; len: 13; CDR3aa: CASSEGGQETQYF
j_gene: TRBJ2-3; v_gene: TRBV24-1; len: 15; CDR3aa: CATRSGLAGADTQYF
j_gene: TRBJ1-6; v_gene: TRBV30; len: 13; CDR3aa: CAWMRDYNSPLHF